This T cell receptor beta chain was sequenced during a study of T cell repertoires in cytomegalovirus infection (dated by TCRdb to about 2019). A note on the overall study: Because public TCR beta signatures pointed to carriage of CMV infection together with the matching HLA type, the HLA type of each donor mattered for the analysis.

The germline V and J ends show losses of 7 bases and 0 bases respectively, and no gene match explains 11 bases of the junction. The CDR1 and CDR2 encoded by the germline V gene are MNHEY and SVGAGI. The CDR3 starts with the cysteine, ends with the phenylalanine, and has 17 residues. Only CDR3 DNA remains: 51 bases, in frame from the first base. Instrument used: Illumina HiSeq 1500. TCRdb redid the processing of the public reads, applying fastp at Q25 and MiXCR, and retained in-frame beta chains. A single entry per CDR3 protein holds the most common genes and DNA from its merged rows. This sample comprises 200,000 or so distinct CDR3 sequences, 28% of them detected only once. The ten largest account for 30% to 35% of the sample. Study-level results and caveats: In the ex vivo response, HLA-C-restricted CMV-specific TCR beta clonotypes were dominant, and in two of eight donors the single most frequent clonotype came from this HLA-C-restricted group. Carriers of CMV infection plus the relevant HLA type were discriminated by the cumulative frequency of public TCR beta family members in the study cohort and in an independent roughly 320-donor cohort.

Worth noting for this clonotype: Its antigen is unknown. No base quality information exists; no much larger clone differs at one position.

Sample: PBMCs. The chain is encoded by TRBV6-5 joined to TRBJ2-3; 9 central bases correspond to TRBD2. The clonotype originates from a human donor in good health (CMV status not recorded). Some clones in this sample may be carry-over from other donors' samples. The base sequence is TGTGCCAGCAATTATGGGCGGGGGGGCGAAAGCACAGATACGCAGTATTTT. Its product reads: CASNYGRGGESTDTQYF.